This T cell receptor beta chain emerged from a study of cytomegalovirus exposure and HLA in healthy donors. Study outcomes and limitations: Certain indistinguishable V segments, among them TRBV6-2 and TRBV6-3, were excluded. A later analysis reported that several of the most significant clusters appeared to be linked to common viral pathogens, among them Epstein-Barr virus.

Both 60 Vbeta primers and 13 Jbeta primers went into the PCR. The assay was immunoSEQ multiplex PCR, and TCRdb's table has in-frame clones only and misses some. The table records around 200,000 clones, more than 65% of them present only once. Germline lookup yields CDR1 SGHAT and CDR2 FQNNGV. This CDR3 has 15 residues. Trimming cost V 0 bases and J 4 bases; bases outside gene matches: 3. On this clone: Its antigen is unidentified.

This cohort consisted of healthy bone marrow donors. V gene TRBV11-2 combines with J gene TRBJ2-3; TRBD2 matches at 8 bases. The sequencing sample was made of PBMCs. This TCR derives from a man aged 50 to 60 in good health and CMV-seronegative. This CDR3 reads CASSLEAGVADTQYF. The CDR3 DNA is TGTGCCAGCAGCTTAGAAGCGGGAGTCGCAGATACGCAGTATTTT. Supplemented by reference TRBV11-2 and TRBJ2-3, the full variable domain reads EAGVAQSPRYKIIEKRQSVAFWCNPISGHATLYWYQQILGQGPKLLIQFQNNGVVDDSQLPKDRFSAERLKGVDSTLKIQPAKLEDSAVYLCASSLEAGVADTQYFGPGTRLTVL.